The 10 T cell receptor beta chains listed next were all sequenced from one sample in a study of identifying expanded T cells in peripheral blood. TCRdb's copy holds only in-frame clones and misses some; the assay was immunoSEQ multiplex PCR. The sample includes tens of thousands of clones, 89% of them seen just once. Sequencing was carried out using blood. Receptors were obtained from a person aged 18 to 75 in good health.

With respect to this clone: One junction end disagrees with the germline gene, perhaps due to a read error. V and J are TRBV5-1 and TRBJ1-5; the D gene is possibly TRBD1 (6 bases). This CDR3 spans 16 amino acids. Per the germline V gene, CDR1 is SGHRS and CDR2 is YFSETQ. In DNA, the CDR3 is TGTGCCAGCAGCTTGGGGGGCCCACGTCAGGATCAGCCCCAGCATTTT. Amino acid sequence: CASSLGGPRQDQPQHF. The full variable domain, completed using reference TRBV5-1 and TRBJ1-5, is KAGVTQTPRYLIKTRGQQVTLSCSPISGHRSVSWYQQTPGQGLQFLFEYFSETQRNKGNFPGRFSGRQFSNSRSEMNVSTLELGDSALYLCASSLGGPRQDQPQHFGDGTRLSIL.

This chain joins TRBV6-5 and TRBJ2-3; 8 bases agree with TRBD2. Germline V gene lookup returns CDR1 MNHEY and CDR2 SVGAGI. This CDR3 is 15 amino acids long. V dropped 3 bases and J dropped 3; count of bases not matched to a gene: 5. CDR3 in amino acids: CASSYDGGATDTQYF. The CDR3 nucleotides are TGTGCCAGCAGTTATGACGGGGGGGCGACAGATACGCAGTATTTT.

This chain joins TRBV6-1 and TRBJ2-7, with D perhaps being TRBD1 or TRBD2 (5 bases each). From germline, CDR1 is MNHNS and CDR2 SASEGT. V shed 5 bases and J shed 2 bases, with 13 bases lying between them. The CDR3 is 14 residues long. CDR3 protein: CASSSRDLAYEQYF. The CDR3 DNA follows: TGTGCCAGCAGTTCCCGGGACCTCGCCTACGAGCAGTACTTC.

The chain combines TRBV28 with TRBJ2-7, with D perhaps matching TRBD2 (5 bases). V dropped 3 bases and J dropped 0 bases, with 15 bases sitting between them. This CDR3 has 16 amino acids. From germline, CDR1 is MDHEN and CDR2 SYDVKM. The CDR3 nucleotides are TGTGCCAGCAGTTTTTCCTTAAGCGGCCTCTCCTACGAGCAGTACTTC. It is translated as CASSFSLSGLSYEQYF.

The chain uses TRBV28 and TRBJ1-2; a possible D gene is TRBD1 (5 bases). The V and J ends lost 6 bases and 5 bases respectively, with 19 bases between them. There are 15 residues in the CDR3. Germline CDR1 reads MDHEN; CDR2 reads SYDVKM. CDR3 residues: CASSFWGSFKYGYTF. Written as DNA, the CDR3 is TGTGCCAGCAGCTTCTGGGGGAGCTTCAAGTATGGCTACACCTTC.

The rearrangement joins TRBV5-1 to TRBJ2-4; TRBD2 matches 7 bases. The CDR3 has 14 residues. CDR1 SGHRS and CDR2 YFSETQ come from the germline V gene. The junction had 5 bases not matched to a gene; V was cut back by 0 bases and J by 8 bases. The CDR3 reads CASSLGGSMDIQYF. The CDR3 coding sequence is TGCGCCAGCAGCTTGGGCGGGAGTATGGACATTCAGTACTTC.

J is TRBJ2-5 and V is TRBV5-1, with 8 bases identical to TRBD2. The DNA matches TRBJ2-7 better at its end, which makes the J call doubtful. The CDR3 loop spans 18 amino acids. CDR1 and CDR2 from the germline V gene are SGHRS and YFSETQ. The CDR3 loop reads CASSLDPPHSGRSYEQYF. The CDR3 DNA sequence: TGCGCCAGCAGCTTGGACCCCCCCCACAGCGGGAGATCCTACGAGCAGTACTTC.

This chain uses TRBV30 with TRBJ2-1; D call uncertain. The CDR3 totals 13 residues. V was clipped by 5 bases and J by 0 bases, with 8 bases between them. From germline, CDR1 is GTSNPN and CDR2 SVGIG (reference sequence). The CDR3 bases are TGTGCCTGGGGACCGAGCTCCTACAATGAGCAGTTCTTC. Translation: CAWGPSSYNEQFF.

The genes are TRBV7-2 and TRBJ2-7; TRBD2 matches at 7 bases. Germline CDR1 is SGHTA and CDR2 is FQGNSA. The junction had 5 bases not matched to a gene; V was cut back by 3 bases and J by 0 bases. The CDR3 contains 15 residues. CDR3 DNA sequence: TGTGCCAGCAGCTTTGGACTAGGGACCTCCTACGAGCAGTACTTC. As protein: CASSFGLGTSYEQYF.

The chain couples TRBV7-2 to TRBJ1-1, with TRBD1 as a possible D gene (5 bases). This CDR3 region has 17 residues. The germline CDR1 and CDR2 sequences are SGHTA and FQGNSA. V lost 2 bases to trimming and J lost 5 bases, with 21 bases between them. The CDR3 sequence: CASSLSPLGAGKTEAFF. DNA for the CDR3: TGTGCCAGCAGCTTAAGCCCCTTAGGGGCAGGGAAAACTGAAGCTTTCTTT. Full variable domain (missing parts from reference TRBV7-2 and TRBJ1-1): GAGVSQSPSNKVTEKGKDVELRCDPISGHTALYWYRQSLGQGLEFLIYFQGNSAPDKSGLPSDRFSAERTGGSVSTLTIQRTQQEDSAVYLCASSLSPLGAGKTEAFFGQGTRLTVV.